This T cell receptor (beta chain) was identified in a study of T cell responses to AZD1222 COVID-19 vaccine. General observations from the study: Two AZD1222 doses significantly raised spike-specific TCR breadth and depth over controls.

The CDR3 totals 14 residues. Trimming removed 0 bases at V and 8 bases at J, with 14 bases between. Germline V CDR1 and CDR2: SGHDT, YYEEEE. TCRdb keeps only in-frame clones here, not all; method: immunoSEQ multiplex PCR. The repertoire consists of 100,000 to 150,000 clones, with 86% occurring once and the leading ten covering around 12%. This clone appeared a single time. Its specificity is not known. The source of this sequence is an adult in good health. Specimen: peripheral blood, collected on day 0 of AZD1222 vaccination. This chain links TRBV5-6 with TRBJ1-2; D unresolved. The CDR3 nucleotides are TGTGCCAGCAGCTTGGGCCGGGGTAAGAACGGCTACACCTTC. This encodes CASSLGRGKNGYTF.